This T cell receptor beta chain was profiled in a study of Graves' ophthalmopathy and Graves' hyperthyroidism. Notes on the study in general: Sensitivity reached 87.88% and specificity 81.08% for a 13-signature model separating ophthalmopathy from stable hyperthyroidism.

Researchers took RNA transcripts and amplified TCR beta CDR3 regions from them. RT-PCR with HTBI primers came first, then second-round multiplex PCR. TCRdb redid the calling of the multiplex PCR reads with MiXCR, one entry per CDR3 protein. The sample has about 740,000 distinct CDR3 sequences; roughly two fifths are singletons. This clonotype was observed many times. Its antigen is not identified. Orbital computed tomography and thyroid ultrasound, along with TRAb, serum thyroxine and clinical symptoms, underpinned diagnosis. J gave up 3 bases and V 2 bases, and 5 bases lay outside the gene matches. The CDR3 runs to 15 residues. Germline V gene data show CDR1 as KGHDR and CDR2 as SFDVKD.

This sequence joins TRBV24-1 and TRBJ2-5; 7 positions match TRBD2. This TCR derives from an adult man with Graves' ophthalmopathy. The specimen sequenced was peripheral blood. CDR3 bases: TGTGCCACCAGTGATTCAGCGGGGATTGAAGAGACCCAGTACTTC. As protein: CATSDSAGIEETQYF.